This TCR beta chain was found in a study of blood T cell repertoires in COVID-19. Across the study: T cells, B-cell-depleted T cells, or PBMCs provided the cDNA or gDNA that served as material.

Original analysis: The assay estimated nucleated cells by amplifying reference gene primers. Assay used: immunoSEQ multiplex PCR; TCRdb lists only in-frame clones, some missing. For V, J and clone size, that table is used; D and trimming come from the DNA. The table has fewer than 120,000 clones, around 74% seen once. V shed 2 bases and J 7 bases; nucleotides not matched to a gene: 13. Looked up from germline, CDR1 is LNHDA and CDR2 is SQIVND (reference sequence). The CDR3 totals 16 residues. Sequenced material: peripheral blood. This chain links TRBV19 with TRBJ1-1, with 7 bases identical to TRBD1. The receptor was derived from a woman aged 60-70 years with acute or convalescent COVID-19. The DNA for the CDR3 is TGTGCCAGTAGTATAAGGTGGGACAGAGCCGACTTTGAAGCTTTCTTT. It specifies CASSIRWDRADFEAFF.